Listed here are 9 T cell receptor delta chains from one sample, sequenced in a study of gamma-delta chains in newborns, infants, children. TCRdb fed the reads to CATT. The table has 5,000 or so delta-chain clones, 3.3% seen once. The sample consisted of blood. These receptors were obtained from a child who was a newborn, infant or young child, either healthy, febrile or measles-vaccinated (not recorded which).

This clone was counted between two and nine times. CDR3 in DNA: TGTGCTCTTGGGGTCTACTGGGGGATACGTCCCACCGATAAACTCATCTTT. Its protein is CALGVYWGIRPTDKLIF. This chain joins TRDV1 and TRDJ1; 13 bases are a match to TRDD3. Germline lookup yields CDR1 TSWWSYY and CDR2 QGS. Trimming at V came to 4 bases and at J to 1 base, leaving 6 bases not matched to a gene. The length of the CDR3 is 17 residues.

Concerning this clone: A read error may account for a junction end that differs from germline. The V call is TRDV2, the J call TRDJ3, with 11 bases fitting TRDD3. The CDR3 runs to 19 residues. CDR1 is GEAIGNYY and CDR2 is EKD in the germline V gene. The CDR3 protein is CACDVLGDKSSRDTRQMFF. CDR3 sequence (DNA): TGTGCCTGTGACGTACTGGGGGATAAAAGCTCCCGGGACACCCGACAGATGTTTTTC.

The genes are TRDV2 and TRDJ3; 8 bases line up with TRDD3. Unmatched junction bases numbered 7, after V lost 1 base and J lost 0 bases. CDR3 length: 19 residues. Germline V gene data show CDR1 as GEAIGNYY and CDR2 as EKD. In DNA, the CDR3 is TGTGCCTGTGACACGACTGGGGGCCCAAGCTCCTGGGACACCCGACAGATGTTTTTC. Translating it yields CACDTTGGPSSWDTRQMFF.

Concerning this clone itself: This sample includes further DNA sequences coding for the same CDR3. The chain carries TRDV2 and TRDJ3; 9 positions agree with TRDD3. V was pared by 0 bases and J by 0 bases, with 5 bases of the junction left unmatched. The CDR3 length is 19 residues. Per the germline V gene, CDR1 is GEAIGNYY and CDR2 is EKD. The CDR3 sequence is CACDTLGDPSSWDTRQMFF. The CDR3 nucleotides are TGTGCCTGTGACACCCTGGGGGATCCAAGCTCCTGGGACACCCGACAGATGTTTTTC.

This clone was observed a few times. The V and J genes are TRDV1 and TRDJ3, with TRDD3 matching 8 bases. In germline, CDR1 is TSWWSYY, CDR2 QGS. The V and J ends lost 4 bases and 0 bases, in that order; junction bases with no gene match: 5. The CDR3 length is 18 residues. The CDR3 DNA reads TGTGCTCTTGGGGTACTGGGGGTCAGCTCCTGGGACACCCGACAGATGTTTTTC. Translation: CALGVLGVSSWDTRQMFF.

V is TRDV3 and J is TRDJ3; 11 nucleotides agree with TRDD3. With V trimmed by 4 bases and J by 0 bases, 11 bases remained unmatched. Germline values: CDR1 TVYSNPD, CDR2 GDNSRS (reference sequence). This CDR3 has 19 amino acids. As DNA, the CDR3 is TGTGCCTCTGAGGTACTAACTGGGGGATACTCCTGGGACACCCGACAGATGTTTTTC. Amino acid sequence: CASEVLTGGYSWDTRQMFF.

The V and J genes are TRDV1 and TRDJ1, with D possibly being TRDD3 (5 bases). Germline V CDR1 and CDR2: TSWWSYY, QGS. V lost 0 bases to trimming and J lost 1 base, with 21 bases between them. The CDR3 runs to 19 residues. CDR3 sequence: CALGELNRGGYSGTDKLIF. CDR3 in DNA: TGTGCTCTTGGGGAACTAAACCGGGGGGGTTACTCGGGCACCGATAAACTCATCTTT.

This clone occurred a few times. The chain uses TRDV2 and TRDJ3, with 7 bases fitting TRDD3. This CDR3 is built from 17 residues. J was trimmed by 3 bases and V by 3 bases; bases with no gene match: 7. Germline V gives CDR1 GEAIGNYY, CDR2 EKD. CDR3 nucleotides: TGTGCCTGTGACCTTACTGGGGAGGACTGGGACACCCGACAGATGTTTTTC. This translates into CACDLTGEDWDTRQMFF.

The sample holds a few counts of this clone. The rearrangement uses TRDV2 and TRDJ1, with 12 bases lining up with TRDD3. After removal of 2 bases from V and 3 bases from J, the junction contained 6 bases not matched to a gene. This CDR3 spans 16 amino acids. Germline V CDR1 and CDR2: GEAIGNYY, EKD. In DNA, the CDR3 is TGTGCCTGTGACAGCCTCTGGGGGATACGCGCCGATAAACTCATCTTT. This codes for CACDSLWGIRADKLIF.